These T cell receptor beta chains were read from a single sample in a study of T cells in AML relapse after transplant. TCRdb re-called the PCR reads through MiXCR, storing one row per CDR3 protein. The profile shows roughly 3,000 distinct CDR3 sequences, roughly 10% of them singletons. Sequenced here: bone marrow, either the whole sample or a sorted T cell fraction (not recorded which), sampled in complete remission. Every receptor here comes from a human donor who had a stem cell transplant for acute myeloid leukemia. Some T cells may be transferred from the graft donor. Each CDR3 is given with its conserved first and last residue. Fields, in order: clone size, V gene, J gene, D gene, CDR3 protein, CDR3 DNA. D genes are given only for firm matches. Rows give clone size only sometimes, using once, few, many, or a class for an expanded clone.

medium-sized	TRBV29-1	TRBJ1-2	NA	CSVEDWLQDYGYTF	TGCAGCGTTGAAGATTGGCTTCAAGATTATGGCTACACCTTC
medium-sized	TRBV5-5	TRBJ1-2	NA	CASSLDLYPGNYGYTF	TGTGCCAGCAGCTTGGATCTCTACCCAGGGAACTATGGCTACACCTTC
medium-sized	TRBV7-9	TRBJ1-2	TRBD1	CASSLPRDSYGYTF	TGTGCCAGCAGCCTCCCCCGGGACAGCTATGGCTACACCTTC
NA	TRBV7-2	TRBJ2-7	NA	CASSLEGTGTYPYEQYF	TGTGCCAGCAGCTTAGAGGGAACCGGGACTTATCCCTACGAGCAGTACTTC
medium-sized	TRBV10-3	TRBJ2-7	NA	CAISGSYEQYF	TGTGCCATCAGTGGCTCCTACGAGCAGTACTTC
many	TRBV9	TRBJ2-3	NA	CASSVGQSTDTQYF	TGTGCCAGCAGCGTCGGACAGAGCACAGATACGCAGTATTTT
medium-sized	TRBV4-3	TRBJ2-1	TRBD2	CASSQDSGGSYNEQFF	TGCGCCAGCAGCCAAGATTCGGGGGGATCCTACAATGAGCAGTTCTTC
medium-sized	TRBV7-2	TRBJ2-6	NA	CASVAGRGANVLTF	TGTGCCAGCGTCGCGGGGCGAGGGGCCAACGTCCTGACTTTC
medium-sized	TRBV29-1	TRBJ2-1	TRBD2	CSVEGPSAGVQFF	TGCAGCGTTGAAGGCCCCTCGGCGGGGGTTCAGTTCTTC
many	TRBV5-6	TRBJ2-5	NA	CASSKDSQETQYF	TGTGCCAGCAGCAAGGACAGCCAAGAGACCCAGTACTTC
large	TRBV4-3	TRBJ2-7	NA	CASSQDRRVTYEQYF	TGCGCCAGCAGCCAAGATCGCAGGGTGACCTACGAGCAGTACTTC
many	TRBV5-6	TRBJ2-1	TRBD1	CASSPGQGAGEQFF	TGTGCCAGCAGCCCTGGACAGGGGGCAGGGGAGCAGTTCTTC
medium-sized	TRBV10-3	TRBJ2-2	TRBD1	CAISSRGHGGELFF	TGTGCCATCAGTTCGAGGGGGCATGGCGGGGAGCTGTTTTTT
NA	TRBV7-9	TRBJ2-7	TRBD1	CASSRGGSTYEQYF	TGTGCCAGCAGCCGAGGGGGCAGTACCTACGAGCAGTACTTC
large	TRBV20-1	TRBJ2-3	NA	CSARDVLLARPTDTQYF	TGCAGTGCTAGAGATGTCTTATTAGCGCGTCCCACAGATACGCAGTATTTT
NA	TRBV27	TRBJ2-7	NA	CASSSLGGTYEQYF	TGTGCCAGCAGCTCTCTGGGGGGAACCTACGAGCAGTACTTC
medium-sized	TRBV12-3/TRBV12-4	TRBJ2-3	TRBD1	CASSLDRGRTDTQYF	TGTGCCAGCAGTTTGGACAGGGGGCGCACAGATACGCAGTATTTT
medium-sized	TRBV5-4	TRBJ1-2	NA	CASSLGQLHGYTF	TGTGCCAGCAGCCTCGGACAGCTTCATGGCTACACCTTC
many	TRBV4-1	TRBJ2-1	NA	CASSQDWYNEQFF	TGCGCCAGCAGCCAAGATTGGTACAATGAGCAGTTCTTC
medium-sized	TRBV7-2	TRBJ1-3	TRBD1	CASSFQGAGNTIYF	TGTGCCAGCAGCTTTCAGGGGGCTGGAAACACCATATATTTT
medium-sized	TRBV6-1	TRBJ1-6	TRBD1	CASSEDRGMRNSPLHF	TGTGCCAGCAGTGAAGACAGGGGGATGAGAAATTCACCCCTCCACTTT
NA	TRBV5-1	TRBJ2-5	NA	CASSLRSGSQETQYF	TGCGCCAGCAGCCTAAGAAGCGGGTCTCAAGAGACCCAGTACTTC
medium-sized	TRBV6-2/TRBV6-3	TRBJ1-5	TRBD1	CASSKAGTGSNQPQHF	TGTGCCAGCAGCAAAGCCGGGACAGGGTCCAATCAGCCCCAGCATTTT
NA	TRBV7-9	TRBJ2-1	NA	CASSLAGGGF	TGTGCCAGCAGCTTAGCAGGAGGGGGCTTC
medium-sized	TRBV19	TRBJ1-1	TRBD1	CASSPTGVEAFF	TGTGCCAGTAGTCCGACAGGGGTAGAAGCTTTCTTT
medium-sized	TRBV3-1	TRBJ1-4	NA	CASSPPDRPNEKLFF	TGTGCCAGCAGCCCCCCGGACAGACCTAATGAAAAACTGTTTTTT
medium-sized	TRBV7-2	TRBJ2-7	TRBD1	CASSPSGTDRYEQYF	TGTGCCAGCAGCCCCTCCGGGACAGACCGCTACGAGCAGTACTTC
medium-sized	TRBV20-1	TRBJ1-1	NA	CSATPRSDPLSEAFF	TGCAGTGCCACCCCCAGGAGTGACCCCCTTTCTGAAGCTTTCTTT